The sequence of this T cell receptor (beta chain) was determined in a study of OX40 agonist ivuxolimab in advanced cancers. The overall study: One hepatocellular carcinoma and a couple of cutaneous melanoma patients partially responded.

Assay used: immunoSEQ multiplex PCR; TCRdb lists only in-frame clones, some missing. The sample shows 15,000 to 20,000 clones, around four fifths of them seen only once. J lost 4 bases, V lost 6 bases, and 3 bases had no gene match. This CDR3 is built from 11 residues. The V gene's germline CDR1 is SQVTM and CDR2 ANQGSEA. The study's findings and limits: Still undetermined is the antigen specificity of the expanded peripheral T cells. Partial responders at 0.1-3.0 mg/kg had among the lowest clonal expansion. Low normalized T-cell clonal expansion was also seen in some nonresponders.

With regard to this clone: Its antigen is unidentified.

The TCR comes from an adult with an advanced solid tumor such as melanoma, head and neck, liver or kidney cancer. The sequenced sample was CD4+ or CD8+ T cells sorted from blood, obtained in a trial of the OX40 agonist ivuxolimab. This chain links TRBV29-1 with TRBJ2-7; 7 nucleotides align to TRBD1. The DNA of the CDR3 is TGCAGCGTAGGGGGCTCATACGAGCAGTACTTC. It translates to CSVGGSYEQYF.